This entry lists 6 T cell receptor beta chains sequenced from one sample in a study of T cell changes during pregnancy in multiple sclerosis. Measured with immunoSEQ multiplex PCR; TCRdb has only the in-frame clones, and not every one. Among 55,000 to 80,000 clones listed, 85% to 90% were seen once. Sample: peripheral blood, taken after pregnancy. All receptors derive from a female donor in good health, enrolled as a control in a pregnancy study.

In its sample, this clone was seen a few times. The rearrangement joins TRBV7-6 to TRBJ1-1; D might be TRBD1 (5 bases). CDR3 length: 15 residues. Germline V lookup: CDR1 SGHVS, CDR2 FNYEAQ. Trimming stripped 1 base from V and 2 bases from J, with 11 bases between. The CDR3: CASSLGGGLNTEAFF. CDR3 sequence (DNA): TGTGCCAGCAGCTTAGGGGGGGGACTAAACACTGAAGCTTTCTTT.

The chain uses TRBV5-6 and TRBJ2-7; 8 positions agree with TRBD1. The CDR3 runs to 13 residues. V trimming: 6 bases; J trimming: 6 bases; junction bases outside the gene matches: 8. CDR1 and CDR2 from the germline V gene are SGHDT and YYEEEE. The CDR3 here is CASTGGAPAEQYF. Here the CDR3 DNA reads TGTGCCAGCACAGGGGGCGCCCCTGCCGAGCAGTACTTC.

J is TRBJ2-3 and V is TRBV10-3, with TRBD1 identical over 11 bases. The trim removed 11 bases at V and 4 bases at J, leaving 5 bases unmatched. Germline CDR1 reads ENHRY; CDR2 reads SYGVKD. There are 13 residues in the CDR3. The CDR3, as DNA: TGTGCCTCAAAGGGACAGGGGGCAGATACGCAGTATTTT. Its translation is CASKGQGADTQYF.

This chain links TRBV19 with TRBJ2-7; 9 bases match TRBD2. The CDR3 is 15 amino acids. V trimming: 3 bases; J trimming: 7 bases; junction bases outside the gene matches: 10. From germline, CDR1 is LNHDA and CDR2 SQIVND (reference sequence). The CDR3 sequence: CASSILAGGPEEQYF. DNA for the CDR3: TGTGCCAGTAGTATCCTGGCGGGAGGGCCTGAAGAGCAGTACTTC.

The chain employs TRBV29-1 and TRBJ2-3; 10 bases align to TRBD2. CDR3 length: 14 residues. Looked up from germline, CDR1 is SQVTM and CDR2 is ANQGSEA. The J segment lost 9 bases and the V segment lost 4 bases, leaving 10 bases of the junction unmatched. CDR3 nucleotides: TGCAGCGTTGGGCCTCTAGCGGGGGTCGACACGCAGTATTTT. This codes for CSVGPLAGVDTQYF.

The rearrangement links TRBV2 to TRBJ2-5, with a possible D match to TRBD2 (6 bases). The CDR3 has 14 amino acids. V gave up 3 bases and J gave up 2 bases, with 10 bases separating them. The germline gives CDR1 SNHLY, CDR2 FYNNEI. In DNA form, the CDR3 reads TGTGCCAGCAGTGACGACGGGAGACAAGAGACCCAGTACTTC. Translation: CASSDDGRQETQYF.